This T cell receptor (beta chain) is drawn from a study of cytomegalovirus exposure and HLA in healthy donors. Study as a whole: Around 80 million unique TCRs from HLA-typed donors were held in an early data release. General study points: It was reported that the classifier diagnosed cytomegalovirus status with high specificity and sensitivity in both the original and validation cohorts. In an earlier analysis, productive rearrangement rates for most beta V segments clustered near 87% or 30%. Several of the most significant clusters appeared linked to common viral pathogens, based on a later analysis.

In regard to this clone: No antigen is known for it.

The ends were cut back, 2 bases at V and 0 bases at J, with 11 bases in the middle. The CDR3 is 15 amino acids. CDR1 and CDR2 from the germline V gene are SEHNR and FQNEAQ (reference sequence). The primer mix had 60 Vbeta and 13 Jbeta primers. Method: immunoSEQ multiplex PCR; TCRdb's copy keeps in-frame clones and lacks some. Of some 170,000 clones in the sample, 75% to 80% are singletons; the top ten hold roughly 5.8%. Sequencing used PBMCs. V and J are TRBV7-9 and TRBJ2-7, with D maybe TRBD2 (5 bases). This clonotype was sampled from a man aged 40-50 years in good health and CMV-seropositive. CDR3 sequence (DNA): TGTGCCAGCAGCTTAACGGGGTTGAACTCCTACGAGCAGTACTTC. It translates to CASSLTGLNSYEQYF.